A selection of T cell receptor beta chains follows, all from one sample in a study of monozygotic twins with inflammatory bowel disease. One entry per CDR3 protein, without DNA, is what TCRdb gives after re-calling the 5' RACE reads. In all, the sample yields 200,000 to 250,000 distinct CDR3 sequences. The specimen sequenced was blood. These TCRs come from a human donor with ulcerative colitis or Crohn's disease, or a healthy co-twin of an affected twin (not recorded which). Each CDR3 is given with its conserved first and last residue. Fields, in order: J gene, V gene, CDR3 length, CDR3 protein.

J gene: TRBJ2-7
V gene: TRBV20-1
CDR3 length: 13
CDR3 protein: CSAMRPNPYEQYF

J gene: TRBJ2-7
V gene: TRBV27
CDR3 length: 12
CDR3 protein: CASSSPGAEQYF

J gene: TRBJ2-7
V gene: TRBV5-1
CDR3 length: 14
CDR3 protein: CASSLQGSSYEQYF

J gene: TRBJ2-3
V gene: TRBV27
CDR3 length: 15
CDR3 protein: CASSFGAGSTDTQYF

J gene: TRBJ1-1
V gene: TRBV5-1
CDR3 length: 12
CDR3 protein: CASRYRESEAFF

J gene: TRBJ2-3
V gene: TRBV6-1
CDR3 length: 17
CDR3 protein: CASRGLAGGPSLDTQYF

J gene: TRBJ2-1
V gene: TRBV30
CDR3 length: 16
CDR3 protein: CAWTPLRDRVDNEQFF

J gene: TRBJ1-2
V gene: TRBV20-1
CDR3 length: 15
CDR3 protein: CSASRWGEANYGYTF

J gene: TRBJ1-5
V gene: TRBV7-9
CDR3 length: 14
CDR3 protein: CASSGPDSNQPQHF

J gene: TRBJ2-7
V gene: TRBV12-3/TRBV12-4
CDR3 length: 13
CDR3 protein: CASSFMTDYEQYF

J gene: TRBJ2-2
V gene: TRBV12-3/TRBV12-4
CDR3 length: 15
CDR3 protein: CASSFDTPNTGELFF

J gene: TRBJ2-1
V gene: TRBV5-1
CDR3 length: 18
CDR3 protein: CASSLMSSSGGRGYEQFF

J gene: TRBJ2-7
V gene: TRBV5-1
CDR3 length: 15
CDR3 protein: CASSSVETGLSEQYF

J gene: TRBJ1-1
V gene: TRBV20-1
CDR3 length: 13
CDR3 protein: CSARRDRNTEAFF

J gene: TRBJ2-1
V gene: TRBV27
CDR3 length: 16
CDR3 protein: CASSSHPGPIGHEQFF

J gene: TRBJ1-2
V gene: TRBV3-1
CDR3 length: 14
CDR3 protein: CASSQDGGRDGYTF

J gene: TRBJ2-7
V gene: TRBV20-1
CDR3 length: 12
CDR3 protein: CSAIGPSYEQYF

J gene: TRBJ2-7
V gene: TRBV7-2
CDR3 length: 16
CDR3 protein: CASSLRPGLSSYEQYF

J gene: TRBJ2-3
V gene: TRBV7-2
CDR3 length: 16
CDR3 protein: CASSQTLAARTDTQYF

J gene: TRBJ2-7
V gene: TRBV7-2
CDR3 length: 14
CDR3 protein: CASSPLGRIYEQYF

J gene: TRBJ2-3
V gene: TRBV6-2/TRBV6-3
CDR3 length: 15
CDR3 protein: CASSRRSGGADTQYF

J gene: TRBJ2-3
V gene: TRBV12-3/TRBV12-4
CDR3 length: 14
CDR3 protein: CASRSGLTTDTQYF

J gene: TRBJ2-5
V gene: TRBV20-1
CDR3 length: 11
CDR3 protein: CSAFPQETQYF

J gene: TRBJ2-2
V gene: TRBV10-3
CDR3 length: 12
CDR3 protein: CAISSGVGELFF

J gene: TRBJ1-1
V gene: TRBV18
CDR3 length: 14
CDR3 protein: CASSPDLVNTEAFF

J gene: TRBJ2-5
V gene: TRBV7-2
CDR3 length: 15
CDR3 protein: CASSLKGGNVETQYF

J gene: TRBJ1-3
V gene: TRBV6-2/TRBV6-3
CDR3 length: 20
CDR3 protein: CASSYSINFPGQLSGNTIYF

J gene: TRBJ1-1
V gene: TRBV28
CDR3 length: 14
CDR3 protein: CASSLGGSGTEAFF

J gene: TRBJ2-7
V gene: TRBV19
CDR3 length: 14
CDR3 protein: CASSRAVGSYEQYF

J gene: TRBJ1-1
V gene: TRBV7-2
CDR3 length: 14
CDR3 protein: CASSRTGASTEAFF

J gene: TRBJ1-2
V gene: TRBV2
CDR3 length: 14
CDR3 protein: CASSELTGYYGYTF

J gene: TRBJ2-1
V gene: TRBV7-9
CDR3 length: 15
CDR3 protein: CASSPQGEVYNEQFF

J gene: TRBJ2-3
V gene: TRBV21-1
CDR3 length: 19
CDR3 protein: CASSKESTSGTSSTDTQYF

J gene: TRBJ2-5
V gene: TRBV3-1
CDR3 length: 16
CDR3 protein: CASSTWTGPSQETQYF